The rows below give T cell receptor beta chains drawn from one sample of a study of shared clonotypes between healthy human individuals. Produced via immunoSEQ multiplex PCR; TCRdb's table is partial and in-frame only. This sample carries about 560,000 clones, roughly four fifths of them seen once, and the ten largest clones take around 12%. The specimen was PBMCs. All receptors come from a woman between 35 and 50 years old in good health. Some clones in this sample may be carry-over from other donors' samples. Both conserved end residues are part of each CDR3. D genes are given only for firm matches. Expanded clones are given a class, and other clones once, few, many or no size at all.

.	many	14	TRBV11-2	TRBJ2-7	CASRSQGSSYEQYF	TGTGCCAGCAGGTCACAGGGTTCGTCCTACGAGCAGTACTTC
TRBD2	.	18	TRBV7-9	TRBJ2-1	CASRLMPMGLAGDNEQFF	TGTGCCAGCAGACTGATGCCCATGGGGCTAGCGGGAGACAATGAGCAGTTCTTC
TRBD2	.	16	TRBV2	TRBJ2-3	CASTLRGLAGEDTQYF	TGTGCCAGCACCCTAAGGGGGCTAGCGGGGGAAGATACGCAGTATTTT
.	many	12	TRBV15	TRBJ1-1	CATSRGYTEAFF	TGTGCCACCAGCCGGGGGTACACTGAAGCTTTCTTT
.	.	11	TRBV20-1	TRBJ2-3	CSGDSTDTQYF	TGCAGTGGGGACAGCACAGATACGCAGTATTTT
TRBD2	.	15	TRBV5-1	TRBJ2-7	CASSTGLVPHYEQYF	TGCGCCAGCAGCACCGGACTAGTACCCCACTACGAGCAGTACTTC
.	.	15	TRBV5-1	TRBJ1-3	CASTKGDISGNTIYF	TGCGCCAGCACTAAAGGGGACATCTCTGGAAACACCATATATTTT
TRBD1	.	14	TRBV10-2	TRBJ2-7	CASSPGTGAYEQYF	TGCGCCAGCAGTCCCGGGACAGGGGCCTACGAGCAGTACTTC
.	.	18	TRBV21-1	TRBJ2-6	CASSKGSGTSSGANVLTF	TGTGCCAGCAGCAAAGGCAGTGGGACTAGCTCTGGGGCCAACGTCCTGACTTTC
TRBD1	.	15	TRBV5-6	TRBJ1-2	CASSLGDRANYGYTF	TGTGCCAGCAGCCTCGGGGACAGAGCTAACTATGGCTACACCTTC
.	.	14	TRBV13	TRBJ1-1	CASSRRGTNLGAFF	TGTGCCAGCAGCCGTCGGGGGACGAATCTGGGGGCTTTCTTT
TRBD1	.	16	TRBV19	TRBJ2-6	CASRQGPSSGANVLTF	TGTGCCAGCCGACAGGGCCCAAGCTCTGGGGCCAACGTCCTGACTTTC
TRBD2	.	16	TRBV25-1	TRBJ2-7	CASSAGSGYLSYEQYF	TGTGCCAGCAGTGCCGGTAGCGGGTACCTTTCCTACGAGCAGTACTTC
TRBD2	once	15	TRBV29-1	TRBJ2-1	CSGRLAGSSYNEQFF	TGCAGCGGCAGACTAGCGGGTAGCTCCTACAATGAGCAGTTCTTC
TRBD2	.	14	TRBV5-4	TRBJ2-5	CASSLAGVRETQYF	TGTGCCAGCAGCCTAGCGGGAGTAAGAGAGACCCAGTACTTC
.	once	15	TRBV6-5	TRBJ2-6	CASSYSEGGANVLTF	TGTGCCAGCAGTTACTCGGAGGGTGGGGCCAACGTCCTGACTTTC
.	.	15	TRBV27	TRBJ2-1	CASSPGRERDNEQFF	TGTGCCAGCAGTCCAGGGAGAGAGAGGGACAATGAGCAGTTCTTC
.	.	15	TRBV18	TRBJ2-3	CASSPLTGGSDTQYF	TGTGCCAGCTCACCATTGACAGGCGGTTCGGATACGCAGTATTTT
TRBD2	.	20	TRBV7-6	TRBJ2-1	CASSLALPLRASGRYNEQFF	TGTGCCAGCAGCTTAGCGCTTCCTCTTCGAGCTAGCGGGAGGTACAATGAGCAGTTCTTC
.	.	16	TRBV7-7	TRBJ2-7	CASSLGLPGVTYEQCF	TGTGCCAGCAGCCTGGGACTCCCAGGGGTCACCTACGAGCAGTGCTTC
TRBD1	.	16	TRBV25-1	TRBJ2-5	CASSDRDRGYQETQYF	TGTGCCAGCAGTGATCGGGACAGGGGATATCAAGAGACCCAGTACTTC
.	.	18	TRBV11-2	TRBJ2-6	CASSTPRQVGAGANVLTF	TGTGCCAGCAGCACCCCCAGACAGGTCGGGGCTGGGGCCAACGTCCTGACTTTC
TRBD1	.	18	TRBV7-9	TRBJ2-1	CASSSALHQGALYNEQFF	TGTGCCAGCAGCTCAGCGCTTCACCAGGGGGCTCTATACAATGAGCAGTTCTTC
.	.	15	TRBV2	TRBJ2-3	CASSVRSGVSDTQYF	TGTGCCAGCAGTGTGAGGTCAGGGGTGTCAGATACGCAGTATTTT
.	.	14	TRBV5-6	TRBJ1-3	CASSPVHSRNTIYF	TGTGCCAGCAGCCCCGTCCACAGTCGAAACACCATATATTTT
TRBD1	.	16	TRBV30	TRBJ2-7	CAWSGVGGGQGCEQYF	TGTGCCTGGAGTGGAGTCGGTGGGGGACAGGGCTGCGAGCAGTACTTC
.	.	14	TRBV19	TRBJ1-1	CASKWWGQNTEAFF	TGTGCCAGTAAGTGGTGGGGACAGAACACTGAAGCTTTCTTT
TRBD1	.	17	TRBV7-8	TRBJ2-7	CASSLRPGQGVPYEQYF	TGTGCCAGCAGCTTAAGACCGGGACAGGGGGTCCCCTACGAGCAGTACTTC
TRBD2	.	16	TRBV4-1	TRBJ2-3	CASSQDGAGGLDTQYF	TGCGCCAGCAGCCAAGACGGGGCGGGAGGGCTTGATACGCAGTATTTT
.	.	13	TRBV4-3	TRBJ2-7	CASSQDTRYEQYF	TGCGCCAGCAGCCAAGATACGCGCTACGAGCAGTACTTC
TRBD2	.	14	TRBV2	TRBJ2-2	CASSGTSGSRELFF	TGTGCCAGCAGCGGGACTAGCGGGAGTAGGGAGCTGTTTTTT
.	.	15	TRBV6-4	TRBJ1-5	CASSEGVDSGQPQHF	TGTGCCAGCAGTGAGGGGGTGGACAGTGGTCAGCCCCAGCATTTT
TRBD1	.	13	TRBV27	TRBJ2-7	CASRGTGTYEQYF	TGTGCCAGCAGGGGGACAGGGACCTACGAGCAGTACTTC
.	.	15	TRBV4-1	TRBJ1-2	CASSQREQGSYGYTF	TGCGCCAGCAGCCAACGGGAGCAGGGGAGCTATGGCTACACCTTC
.	few	18	TRBV27	TRBJ1-5	CASSPRLQERFSNQPQHF	TGTGCCAGCAGTCCGCGTCTGCAGGAGAGGTTTAGCAATCAGCCCCAGCATTTT
.	.	14	TRBV10-3	TRBJ2-7	CAISESREVGEQYF	TGTGCCATCAGTGAGTCGAGGGAGGTCGGGGAGCAGTACTTC
.	.	11	TRBV28	TRBJ1-4	CACWGHEKLFF	TGTGCCTGCTGGGGTCATGAAAAACTGTTTTTT
.	.	15	TRBV6-1	TRBJ2-3	CASTQDSPSTDTQYF	TGTGCCAGCACCCAGGACAGCCCTAGCACAGATACGCAGTATTTT
TRBD1	.	12	TRBV29-1	TRBJ2-7	CSVRQGAYEQYF	TGCAGCGTGAGACAGGGGGCCTACGAGCAGTACTTT
.	few	16	TRBV4-2	TRBJ2-1	CASSQESGAGYNEQFF	TGTGCCAGCAGCCAAGAAAGCGGAGCCGGCTACAATGAGCAGTTCTTC
.	.	14	TRBV7-2	TRBJ2-5	CASSLFGPQETQYF	TGTGCCAGCAGCCTTTTCGGCCCCCAAGAGACCCAGTACTTC
TRBD2	few	17	TRBV27	TRBJ2-7	CASTALAGGLLSYEQYF	TGTGCCAGCACTGCTCTAGCGGGAGGCCTGTTATCTTACGAGCAGTACTTC
TRBD2	.	14	TRBV6-5	TRBJ2-1	CASSLAGGRNEQFF	TGTGCCAGCAGTCTAGCGGGAGGGCGGAATGAACAGTTCTTC
.	.	15	TRBV11-3	TRBJ2-5	CASSLGVASQETQYF	TGTGCCAGCAGCTTAGGGGTCGCTAGCCAAGAGACCCAGTACTTC
.	few	18	TRBV2	TRBJ2-2	CASSEESESSSYTGELFF	TGTGCCAGCAGTGAGGAGTCGGAGTCTAGTAGTTACACCGGGGAGCTGTTTTTT
.	.	17	TRBV4-1	TRBJ1-2	CASSQDPGGRDNYGYTF	TGCGCCAGCAGCCAAGACCCCGGTGGGCGAGATAACTATGGCTACACCTTC